These T cell receptor beta chains were read from a single sample in a study of shared clonotypes between healthy human individuals. Clones were sequenced by immunoSEQ multiplex PCR, and TCRdb holds only the in-frame ones, with some missing. The sample carries about 2.1 million clones, around 93% recorded once. Sequenced material: naive CD8+ T cells from PBMCs. Receptors were obtained from a young man in good health. Some clones in this sample may be carry-over from other donors' samples. The conserved cysteine and the conserved F or W are not part of the CDR3 here.

v_gene	j_gene	len	CDR3aa
TRBV18	TRBJ2-7	12	ASSPSDNSYEQY
TRBV6-5	TRBJ2-5	13	ASSNEGAPLETQY
TRBV5-6	TRBJ2-1	13	ASSLWTSGYNEQF
TRBV5-1	TRBJ2-1	14	ASSPYGETGIDEQF
TRBV9	TRBJ2-2	12	ASSVASDPRELF
TRBV7-2	TRBJ2-7	15	ASSPAGTILPHYEQY
TRBV11-2	TRBJ1-4	13	ASSPWTGMAEKLF
TRBV9	TRBJ2-7	12	ASSEGDPPYEQY
TRBV9	TRBJ2-7	10	ASSSGQNEQY
TRBV4-1	TRBJ2-1	10	ASSQDGNEQF
TRBV28	TRBJ2-3	10	AVGGDADTQY
TRBV19	TRBJ1-5	13	ASSIEGPLVQPQH
TRBV27	TRBJ1-1	12	ASRSLGVNTEAF
TRBV2	TRBJ2-7	12	ASSDVGEAYEQY
TRBV5-1	TRBJ2-7	16	ASSSGTSGIISIYEQY
TRBV10-1	TRBJ2-1	15	ASSEGWGSVGRNEQF
TRBV9	TRBJ2-7	11	ASSRTAGNEQY
TRBV7-2	TRBJ2-7	12	ASSYGLVGYEQY
TRBV7-9	TRBJ2-3	14	ASIFFEQGATDTQY
TRBV2	TRBJ1-2	10	ASSVAGYGYT
TRBV29-1	TRBJ2-5	10	SVFDREAAQY
TRBV7-9	TRBJ1-1	12	ASSLAQGPTEAF
TRBV28	TRBJ2-1	10	ASSPGPAFPF
TRBV9	TRBJ2-2	14	ASSVGGLANTGELF
TRBV6-1	TRBJ2-1	13	ASSEGDSSYNEQF
TRBV6-4	TRBJ2-7	15	ASSGIWGLGEVYEQY
TRBV27	TRBJ1-5	11	ASSVDSNQPQH
TRBV15	TRBJ1-2	13	ATSPEGRGSYGYT
TRBV4-1	TRBJ1-2	12	ASSQPQGLGGYT
TRBV11-2	TRBJ2-7	15	ASSSTGLAGVPYEQY
TRBV27	TRBJ2-7	11	ASSWGTSYEQY
TRBV9	TRBJ1-5	10	ASSVGDQPQH
TRBV12-5	TRBJ1-1	14	ASGLGDRGRATEAF
TRBV27	TRBJ2-1	14	ASSWGLAVSSNEQF
TRBV10-3	TRBJ2-5	14	AISERESGSQETQY
TRBV5-4	TRBJ2-5	11	ASSGREQETQY
TRBV7-6	TRBJ2-1	13	ASSFTVPAGGEQF
TRBV4-1	TRBJ1-1	14	ASSPVSSVMNTEAF
TRBV5-4	TRBJ2-1	10	ASSLGVTEQF
TRBV9	TRBJ1-5	12	ASSPTGSGQPQH
TRBV27	TRBJ2-2	15	ASSPYPRALNTGELF
TRBV27	TRBJ2-7	12	ASSHGGVSYEQY
TRBV9	TRBJ1-3	15	ASSVAGTASSGNTIY
TRBV27	TRBJ2-2	10	ASSGNTGELF
TRBV28	TRBJ2-5	14	ASSLTLAGDRETQY
TRBV29-1	TRBJ1-1	13	SVPTAAGMNTEAF
TRBV5-4	TRBJ2-7	13	ASSQLGLANYEQY
TRBV19	TRBJ2-1	12	ASSLGSSYNEQF
TRBV7-6	TRBJ2-7	12	ASSRTSVPYEQY
TRBV27	TRBJ2-7	13	ASSPLLQGHSEQY